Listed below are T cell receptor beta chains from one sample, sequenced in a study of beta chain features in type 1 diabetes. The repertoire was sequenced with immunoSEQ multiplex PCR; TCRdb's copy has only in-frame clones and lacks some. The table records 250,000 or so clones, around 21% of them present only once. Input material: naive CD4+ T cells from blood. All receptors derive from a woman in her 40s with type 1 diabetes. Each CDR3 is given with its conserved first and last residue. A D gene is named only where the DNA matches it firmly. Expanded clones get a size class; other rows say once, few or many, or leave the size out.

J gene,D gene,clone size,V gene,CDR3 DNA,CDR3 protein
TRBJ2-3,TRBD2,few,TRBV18,TGTGCCAGCTCACCACCGGGACTAGCGGGAGCAGATACGCAGTATTTT,CASSPPGLAGADTQYF
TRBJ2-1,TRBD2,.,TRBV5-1,TGCGCCAGCAGCTTGGGTGGGACTAGCGGGCCGAATGAGCAGTTCTTC,CASSLGGTSGPNEQFF
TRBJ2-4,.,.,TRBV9,TGTAAATTAGGGGAATTAGCCAAAAACATTCAGTACTTC,CKLGELAKNIQYF
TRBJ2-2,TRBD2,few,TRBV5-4,TGTGCCAGCAGCCCCCTCGGCGGGAGGTTCACCGGGGAGCTGTTTTTT,CASSPLGGRFTGELFF
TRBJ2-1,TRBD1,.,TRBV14,TGTGCCAGCAGCCATGACGGGACAGGGGCCTACAATGAGCAGTTCTTC,CASSHDGTGAYNEQFF
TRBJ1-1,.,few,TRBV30,TGTGCCTGGAGCCTCACTTACACTGAAGCTTTCTTT,CAWSLTYTEAFF
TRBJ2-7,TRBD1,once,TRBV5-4,TGTGCCAGCAGCTTGGGTGTCGGGCCAGGGGGCTTCTACGAGCAGTACTTC,CASSLGVGPGGFYEQYF
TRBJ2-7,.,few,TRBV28,TGTGCCAGCAGTTTACAGGGTCCGTCCTACGAGCAGTACTTC,CASSLQGPSYEQYF
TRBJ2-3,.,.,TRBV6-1,TGTGCCAGCAGTCCTAGCACAGATACGCAGTATTTT,CASSPSTDTQYF
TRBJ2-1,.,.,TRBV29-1,TGCAGCGTGAGCTCCTACAATGAGCAGTTCTTC,CSVSSYNEQFF
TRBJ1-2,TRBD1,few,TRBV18,TGTGCCAGCTCAGGAGGGACAGGGACCTATGGCTACACCTTC,CASSGGTGTYGYTF
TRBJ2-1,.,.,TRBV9,TGTGCCAGCAGCGTGACACTCCGGTACAATGAGCAGTTCTTC,CASSVTLRYNEQFF
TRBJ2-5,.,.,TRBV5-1,TGCGCCAGCAGCTTGGCCGGGACACAAGAAGGGGCCCAGTACTTC,CASSLAGTQEGAQYF
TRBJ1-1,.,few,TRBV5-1,TGCGCCAGCAGCTTGGGAGATGAAGCTTTCTTT,CASSLGDEAFF
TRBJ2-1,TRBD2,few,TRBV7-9,TGTGCCAGCAGCTCGGTCGGGACTAGCGGGAATGAGCAGTTCTTC,CASSSVGTSGNEQFF
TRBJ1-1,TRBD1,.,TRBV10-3,TGTGCCATCAGTGCCCAGGGGGCGAACACTGAAGCTTTCTTT,CAISAQGANTEAFF
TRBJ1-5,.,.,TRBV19,TGTGCCAGTAGTACTACAGGACCAAGCAATCAGCCCCAGCATTTT,CASSTTGPSNQPQHF
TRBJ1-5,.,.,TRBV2,TGTGCCAGCAGAGCCACAGGGTATAGCAATCAGCCCCAGCATTTT,CASRATGYSNQPQHF
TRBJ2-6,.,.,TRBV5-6,TGTGCCAGCAGCTTGGAAGTGACAGCGTTCTCTGGGGCCAACGTCCTGACTTTC,CASSLEVTAFSGANVLTF
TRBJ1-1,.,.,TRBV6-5,TGTGCCAGCAGTGGGGGAGGGAACACTGAAGCTTTCTTT,CASSGGGNTEAFF
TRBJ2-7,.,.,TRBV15,TGTGCCACCAGCAGAGGAGGGAACTCCTACGAGCAGTACTTC,CATSRGGNSYEQYF
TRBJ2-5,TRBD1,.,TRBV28,TGTGCCAGCAGTCCCGGGACAGGGTCACAAGAGACCCAGTACTTC,CASSPGTGSQETQYF
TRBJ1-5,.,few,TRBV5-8,TGTGCCAGCAGAAGGCAGGCTAATCAGCCCCAGCATTTT,CASRRQANQPQHF
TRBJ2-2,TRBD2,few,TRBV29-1,TGCAGCGTACCCAAGGGCGGGAGCAAGACCGGGGAGCTGTTTTTT,CSVPKGGSKTGELFF
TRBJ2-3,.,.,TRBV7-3,TGTGCCAGCAGCCGATGGTCGGGGGGCGCGAGCACAGATACGCAGTATTTT,CASSRWSGGASTDTQYF
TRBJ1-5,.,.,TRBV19,TGTGCCAGTAGTATCGACAGCGTCAAGCAAGCCCAGCATTTT,CASSIDSVKQAQHF
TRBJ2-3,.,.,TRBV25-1,TGTGCCAGCAGTCTCCGGGACTCCTCAGATACGCAGTATTTT,CASSLRDSSDTQYF
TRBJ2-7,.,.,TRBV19,TGTGCCAGTAGCCCCGGGACCTACGAGCAGTACTTC,CASSPGTYEQYF
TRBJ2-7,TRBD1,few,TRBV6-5,TGTGCCAGCAGTTACGATGGGACAGCTACCGAGCAGTACTTC,CASSYDGTATEQYF
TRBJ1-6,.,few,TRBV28,TGTGCCAGCAACCTGGGGGGTGCTTCACCCCTCCACTTT,CASNLGGASPLHF
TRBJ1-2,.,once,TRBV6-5,TGTGCCAGCAGTTACTCCTCCTTAGAGGGCTATGGCTACACCTTC,CASSYSSLEGYGYTF
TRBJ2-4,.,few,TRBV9,TGTGCCAGCAGCGAGGGGGATGCCAAAAACATTCAGTACTTC,CASSEGDAKNIQYF
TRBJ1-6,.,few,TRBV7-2,TGTGCCAGCAGCTTAGAGAGTTCACCCCTCCACTTT,CASSLESSPLHF
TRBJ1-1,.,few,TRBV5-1,TGCGCCAGCAGCTTGGGGTCAGGTCCGACGCCCGAAGCTTTCTTT,CASSLGSGPTPEAFF
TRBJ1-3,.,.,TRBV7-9,TGTGCCAGCAGCTTGGGGATGGACAACTCTGGAAACACCATATATTTT,CASSLGMDNSGNTIYF
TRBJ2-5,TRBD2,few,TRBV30,TGTGCCTGGAGTGTGGGGGGAGGGGAGACCCAGTACTTC,CAWSVGGGETQYF
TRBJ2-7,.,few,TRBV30,TGTGCCTGGACCCAGGGGATCTCCTACGAGCAGTACTTC,CAWTQGISYEQYF
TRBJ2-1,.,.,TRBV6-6,TGTGCCAGCAGCGTAGGCGGTAGCTCCTACAATGAGCAGTTCTTC,CASSVGGSSYNEQFF
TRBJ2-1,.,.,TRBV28,TGTGCCAGCAGTTTGTGGCCTTCCTACAATGAGCAGTTCTTC,CASSLWPSYNEQFF
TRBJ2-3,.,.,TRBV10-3,TGTGCCATCAGGGACTTCCTTAGCACAGATACGCAGTATTTT,CAIRDFLSTDTQYF
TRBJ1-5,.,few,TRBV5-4,TGTGCCAGCAGCTTGGACAGGGACAATCAGCCCCAGCATTTT,CASSLDRDNQPQHF
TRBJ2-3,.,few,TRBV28,TGTGCCAGCAGTTTTCGAGATACGCAGTATTTT,CASSFRDTQYF
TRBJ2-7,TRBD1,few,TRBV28,TGTGCCAGCAGGACTGGACAGGGATCGCTCTACGAGCAGTACTTC,CASRTGQGSLYEQYF
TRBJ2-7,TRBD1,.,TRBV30,TGTGCCATGACAGGGGGCGGCTACGAGCAGTACTTC,CAMTGGGYEQYF
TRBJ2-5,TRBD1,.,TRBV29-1,TGCAGCGTTGCCCGGGACAGGGGTAAAGAGACCCAGTACTTC,CSVARDRGKETQYF
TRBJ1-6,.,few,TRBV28,TGTGCCAGCGGCCAACTCCACTTT,CASGQLHF
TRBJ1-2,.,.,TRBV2,TGTGCCAGGCGACCAGCGTATGGCTACACCTTC,CARRPAYGYTF
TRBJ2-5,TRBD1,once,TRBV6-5,TGTGCCAGCAGCCAAAGGGACAGGGGAGAGACCCAGTACTTC,CASSQRDRGETQYF
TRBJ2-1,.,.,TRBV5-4,TGTGCCAGCAGCTTGTATAGGGCGGCACAACTAGACAATGAGCAGTTCTTC,CASSLYRAAQLDNEQFF
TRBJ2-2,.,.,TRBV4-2,TGTGCCAGCAGCCAAGAGGGCCAGCTGACCGAGGAGCTGTTTTTT,CASSQEGQLTEELFF
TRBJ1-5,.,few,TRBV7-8,TGTGCCAGCAGCTTAGCACAGAGCAATCAGCCCCAGCATTTT,CASSLAQSNQPQHF
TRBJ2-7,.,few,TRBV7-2,TGTGCCAGCAGTTCTACCTACGAGCAGTACTTC,CASSSTYEQYF